The 27 T cell receptor beta chains below come from one sample, sequenced in a study of T cell repertoires in cytomegalovirus infection. MiXCR, run by TCRdb on the reads, gives a single entry per CDR3 protein. This table holds approximately 300,000 distinct CDR3 sequences, roughly 25% found once. These receptors' antigens are unknown. Material: cultured PBMCs, obtained from culture after CMV antigen stimulation. These receptor sequences come from a human donor in good health (CMV status not recorded). Some clones in this sample may be carry-over from other donors' samples.

The CDR3 spells CASSIDPSGTYNEQFF. CDR3 nucleotides: TGTGCCAGTAGTATAGACCCTAGCGGGACCTACAATGAGCAGTTCTTC. V gene TRBV19 combines with J gene TRBJ2-1; 9 nucleotides match TRBD2. This CDR3 comprises 16 residues. Germline V gives CDR1 LNHDA, CDR2 SQIVND (reference sequence). The J segment lost 2 bases and the V segment lost 0 bases, leaving 2 bases of the junction unmatched.

The chain couples TRBV28 to TRBJ2-6; D is unclear. Between the trimmed V and J ends, which lost 5 bases and 2 bases, there was a span of 10 bases. The CDR3 spans 15 residues. CDR1 is MDHEN and CDR2 is SYDVKM in the germline V gene. The CDR3, as DNA: TGTGCCAGCAGTGGAGATCTCGCTGGGGCCAACGTCCTGACTTTC. Its protein product is CASSGDLAGANVLTF.

The sample holds a few counts of this clonotype. This rearrangement joins TRBV11-1 to TRBJ2-3, with 10 bases that match TRBD1. Germline V gene lookup returns CDR1 SGHAT and CDR2 FQDESV (reference sequence). This CDR3 has 15 residues. Trimming cost V 3 bases and J 6 bases; bases outside gene matches: 6. CDR3: CASSLDRGIGDTQYF. CDR3 DNA: TGTGCCAGCAGCTTGGACAGGGGGATTGGCGATACGCAGTATTTT.

This clonotype was seen many times. The chain carries TRBV7-2 and TRBJ2-7; TRBD2 might be the D (5 bases). Germline CDR1 SGHTA, CDR2 FQGNSA. Trimming shortened V by 0 bases and J by 7 bases, and 16 bases separated the two germline ends. The CDR3 has 15 amino acids. This CDR3 reads CASSLAGIGREEQYF. The CDR3 coding sequence is TGTGCCAGCAGCTTAGCGGGAATAGGGAGAGAAGAGCAGTACTTC.

V gene TRBV7-2 combines with J gene TRBJ2-7; D is perhaps TRBD1 or TRBD2 (5 bases each). Germline-derived CDR1 and CDR2 are SGHTA and FQGNSA. The CDR3 runs 14 residues. The germline V and J ends were trimmed by 5 bases and 7 bases, with 18 bases remaining between them. As DNA, the CDR3 is TGTGCCAGCAGCAGTACGGGACCTCCCTCGGAGCAGTACTTC. This gives the protein CASSSTGPPSEQYF.

This clonotype was counted many times. The gene calls are TRBV4-3 and TRBJ2-7, with 7 bases matching TRBD1. With V trimmed by 0 bases and J by 2 bases, 10 bases remained unmatched. CDR1 is LGHNA, CDR2 YSLEER, per germline. The CDR3 spans 17 residues. In DNA, the CDR3 is TGCGCCAGCAGCCAAGACTACAGGGGCGATTTTGCCTACGAGCAGTACTTC. Its translation is CASSQDYRGDFAYEQYF.

In its sample, this clonotype was seen a few times. The V and J genes are TRBV6-6 and TRBJ2-7; D remains ambiguous. CDR1 is MNHNY, CDR2 SVGAGI, per germline (reference sequence). The CDR3 has 11 residues. The V gene lost 6 bases and the J gene lost 10 bases, with 13 bases spanning the gap. In nucleotides, the CDR3 is TGTGCCAGCAGACCACGTCTGTTTCAGTACGTC. Protein: CASRPRLFQYV.

This clonotype was seen many times. The V gene is TRBV7-2, the J gene TRBJ2-1; 10 bases are shared with TRBD1. The V and J ends lost 2 bases and 2 bases, in that order; junction bases with no gene match: 3. The CDR3 is made up of 16 amino acids. Germline V CDR1 and CDR2: SGHTA, FQGNSA. CDR3 residues: CASSLRDRGAYNEQFF. In DNA, the CDR3 is TGTGCCAGCAGCTTAAGGGACAGGGGAGCCTACAATGAGCAGTTCTTC.

Points on this clonotype: A single base separates this from a much larger clone, so it may be a read error. The V call is TRBV7-2, the J call TRBJ2-7; the D gene is possibly TRBD1 (6 bases). Germline CDR1 reads SGHTA; CDR2 reads FQGNSA. The CDR3 consists of 15 residues. With 7 bases removed from V and 2 bases from J, the gap between germline ends came to 18 bases. CDR3 sequence: CASNPFPGAAYEQYV. As DNA, the CDR3 is TGTGCCAGCAACCCGTTCCCAGGGGCGGCCTACGAGCAGTACGTC.

This clonotype occurred a few times. V gene TRBV6-2 or TRBV6-3 combines with J gene TRBJ2-1; TRBD2 aligns across 8 bases. Germline values: CDR1 MNHEY, CDR2 SVGEGT. CDR3 length: 15 residues. The ends lost 6 bases at V and 9 bases at J; junction bases unmatched: 13. The DNA for the CDR3 is TGTGCCAGCAGCCGGGGGGGGGGAGATTTAAGTGAGCAGTTCTTC. Protein: CASSRGGGDLSEQFF.

V and J are TRBV6-1 and TRBJ2-3; D gene uncertain. This CDR3 has 16 amino acids. CDR1 is MNHNS and CDR2 is SASEGT in the germline V gene. V shed 6 bases and J shed 1 base, with 17 bases lying between them. The CDR3 region has the DNA TGTGCCAGCAGCCACCCCAGGTTCTGGGGCACAGATACGCAGTATTTT. Translation: CASSHPRFWGTDTQYF.

The CDR3 loop is CASRLPGLHTDTQYF. The CDR3 DNA is TGTGCCAGCAGGCTACCGGGACTACATACAGATACGCAGTATTTT. This chain links TRBV7-2 with TRBJ2-3; the match to TRBD2 covers 7 bases. The CDR3 is made up of 15 amino acids. V was pared by 6 bases and J by 3 bases, with 9 bases of the junction left unmatched. Germline lookup yields CDR1 SGHTA and CDR2 FQGNSA.

This clonotype was seen at least ten times. The chain recombines TRBV5-5 with TRBJ2-5, with 7 nucleotides matching TRBD2. V was pared by 0 bases and J by 2 bases, with 4 bases of the junction left unmatched. The CDR3 extends over 15 amino acids. The germline V gene has CDR1 SGHKS and CDR2 YYEKEE (reference sequence). CDR3 DNA sequence: TGTGCCAGCAGCTTGGTGGCTAGCGGTCAAGAGACCCAGTACTTC. As protein: CASSLVASGQETQYF.

The chain joins TRBV3-1 to TRBJ2-1; tentatively, D is TRBD1 (6 bases). Trimming stripped 6 bases from V and 7 bases from J, with 13 bases between. This CDR3 has 13 residues. The germline V gene has CDR1 LGHDT and CDR2 YNNKEL (reference sequence). This CDR3 is CASSPNRVNEQFF. The CDR3 DNA reads TGTGCCAGCAGTCCTAACAGGGTGAATGAGCAGTTCTTC.

This clonotype has ten or more counts. This chain uses TRBV12-3 or TRBV12-4 with TRBJ2-6; 7 bases are shared with TRBD1. Losses at the gene ends were 6 bases for V and 1 base for J; bases not matched to a gene: 6. CDR3 length: 16 residues. CDR3 DNA: TGTGCCAGCAGCCCCAGGGGGTGGTCTGGGGCCAACGTCCTGACTTTC. Protein: CASSPRGWSGANVLTF.

The genes are TRBV7-2 and TRBJ2-1; D call uncertain. The germline V and J ends were trimmed by 3 bases and 9 bases, with 12 bases remaining between them. This CDR3 region has 13 residues. Germline lookup yields CDR1 SGHTA and CDR2 FQGNSA. Written as DNA, the CDR3 is TGTGCCAGCAGCTTCAGTAGCACAAGTGAGCAGTTCTTC. Translating gives CASSFSSTSEQFF.

The chain has TRBV14 and TRBJ1-4; D ambiguous. Germline V CDR1 and CDR2: SGHDN, FVKESK. CDR3 length equals 12 residues. Trimming stripped 6 bases from V and 8 bases from J, with 10 bases between. CDR3 sequence (DNA): TGTGCCAGCAGTCCTTATGGGGAAAAACTGTTTTTT. Translated: CASSPYGEKLFF.

This chain uses TRBV7-6 with TRBJ2-3, with TRBD2 matching over 14 bases. The V gene's germline CDR1 is SGHVS and CDR2 FNYEAQ. The CDR3 totals 19 residues. V dropped 5 bases and J dropped 6; count of bases not matched to a gene: 16. This CDR3 is CASSPGTSGRRAQGDTQYF. The CDR3 region has the DNA TGTGCCAGCAGCCCCGGGACTAGCGGGAGAAGAGCCCAGGGTGATACGCAGTATTTT.

V usage is TRBV29-1 and J usage is TRBJ2-2; tentative D call: TRBD1 (5 bases). The CDR3 contains 20 residues. Between the trimmed V and J ends, which lost 4 bases and 0 bases, there was a span of 27 bases. Per the germline V gene, CDR1 is SQVTM and CDR2 is ANQGSEA. The CDR3 sequence: CSVGKQGGQPYNPNTGELFF. CDR3 nucleotides: TGCAGCGTTGGGAAGCAGGGCGGACAACCATATAATCCGAACACCGGGGAGCTGTTTTTT.

This chain connects TRBV4-1 to TRBJ2-2; D remains unclear. Germline CDR1 MGHRA, CDR2 YSYEKL. V was shortened by 0 bases and J by 4 bases, with 12 bases between the two germline ends. The CDR3 sequence is 16 residues long. The CDR3 reads CASSQEARLATGELFF. The CDR3 DNA is TGCGCCAGCAGCCAAGAGGCCAGGTTGGCCACCGGGGAGCTGTTTTTT.

The chain couples TRBV6-2 or TRBV6-3 to TRBJ1-5, with D unresolved. Per the germline V gene, CDR1 is MNHEY and CDR2 is SVGEGT. The CDR3 has 12 residues. V was pared by 6 bases and J by 7 bases, with 10 bases between. The CDR3 nucleotides read TGTGCCAGCAGCAACCCTGGACAGCCCCAGCATTTT. It encodes CASSNPGQPQHF.

The gene calls are TRBV9 and TRBJ2-3; the D gene is possibly TRBD2 (6 bases). The CDR3 contains 15 residues. CDR1 is SGDLS and CDR2 is YYNGEE in the germline V gene. With 0 bases removed from V and 7 bases from J, the gap between germline ends came to 15 bases. The DNA of the CDR3 is TGTGCCAGCAGCGTAGGGGGGGATACTAGAAATACGCAGTATTTT. Protein sequence: CASSVGGDTRNTQYF.

This clonotype was recorded at least ten times. V usage is TRBV7-2 and J usage is TRBJ2-7; 10 positions agree with TRBD2. The CDR3 sequence is 16 residues long. V dropped 5 bases and J dropped 2; count of bases not matched to a gene: 9. Germline V gene sequence: CDR1 SGHTA, CDR2 FQGNSA. This CDR3 is CASSPFGSGRAYEQYF. CDR3 bases: TGTGCCAGCAGCCCCTTCGGCAGCGGGAGGGCCTACGAGCAGTACTTC.

Only a few counts were recorded for this clonotype. The chain joins TRBV12-3 or TRBV12-4 to TRBJ1-1; D call uncertain. The length of the CDR3 is 14 residues. V lost 1 base to trimming and J lost 4 bases, with 10 bases between them. CDR3 sequence reads: CASSLVGQRTEAFF. Here the CDR3 DNA reads TGTGCCAGCAGTTTAGTTGGGCAGCGCACTGAAGCTTTCTTT.

This clonotype was observed at least ten times. The chain uses TRBV7-2 and TRBJ1-6; perhaps TRBD1 as D (5 bases). The CDR3 covers 15 residues. Germline V gives CDR1 SGHTA, CDR2 FQGNSA. Trimming took 1 base from V and 10 from J, leaving 14 bases between them. The DNA for the CDR3 is TGTGCCAGCAGCTTAGTAGCATCTTGGGGGTCACCCCTCCACTTT. It translates to CASSLVASWGSPLHF.

The chain recombines TRBV7-9 with TRBJ2-3; D not resolved. There are 17 residues in the CDR3. Germline values: CDR1 SEHNR, CDR2 FQNEAQ (reference sequence). V dropped 5 bases and J dropped 0 bases, with 18 bases sitting between them. The CDR3 reads CASSPRLPSESTDTQYF. The CDR3 nucleotides are TGTGCCAGCAGCCCCCGACTGCCCTCGGAAAGCACAGATACGCAGTATTTT.

This clonotype was counted ten times or more. CDR3: CASSEALTSATYNEQFF. CDR3 nucleotide sequence: TGTGCCAGCAGTGAAGCTCTGACTAGCGCCACGTACAATGAGCAGTTCTTC. V usage is TRBV6-1 and J usage is TRBJ2-1; 8 positions agree with TRBD2. The CDR3 extends over 17 amino acids. After removal of 0 bases from V and 4 bases from J, the junction contained 8 bases not matched to a gene. Germline CDR1 MNHNS, CDR2 SASEGT.